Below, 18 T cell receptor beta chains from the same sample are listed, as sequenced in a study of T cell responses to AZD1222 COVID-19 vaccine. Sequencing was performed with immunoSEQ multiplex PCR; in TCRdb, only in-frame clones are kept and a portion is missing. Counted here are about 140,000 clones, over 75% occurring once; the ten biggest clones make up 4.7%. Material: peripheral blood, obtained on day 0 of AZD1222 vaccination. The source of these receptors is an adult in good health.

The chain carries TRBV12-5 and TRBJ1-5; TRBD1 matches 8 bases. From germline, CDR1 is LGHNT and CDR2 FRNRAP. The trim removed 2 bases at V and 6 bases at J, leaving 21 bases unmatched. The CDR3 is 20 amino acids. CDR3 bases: TGTGCTAGTGGTTTGTGGTCTGGCAGGGGGCGAGGAATGGGTTTTCAGCCCCAGCATTTT. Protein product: CASGLWSGRGRGMGFQPQHF.

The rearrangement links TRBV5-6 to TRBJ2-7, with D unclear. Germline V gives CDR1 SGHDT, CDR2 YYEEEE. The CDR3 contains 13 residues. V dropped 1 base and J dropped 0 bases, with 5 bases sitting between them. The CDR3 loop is CASSLTASYEQYF. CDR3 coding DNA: TGTGCCAGCAGCTTGACAGCCTCCTACGAGCAGTACTTC.

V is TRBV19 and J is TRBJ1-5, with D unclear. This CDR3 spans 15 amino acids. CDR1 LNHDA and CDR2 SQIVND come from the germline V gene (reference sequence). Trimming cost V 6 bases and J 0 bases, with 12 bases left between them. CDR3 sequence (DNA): TGTGCCAGTAGGGAGGCAGCATATAGCAATCAGCCCCAGCATTTT. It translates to CASREAAYSNQPQHF.

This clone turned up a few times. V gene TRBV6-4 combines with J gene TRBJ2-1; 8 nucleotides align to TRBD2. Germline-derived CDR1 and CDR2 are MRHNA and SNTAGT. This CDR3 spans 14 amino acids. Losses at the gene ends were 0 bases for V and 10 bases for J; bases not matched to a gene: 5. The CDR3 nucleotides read TGTGCCAGCAGTGACTCGGGAACTAGCGGCGAGCAGTTCTTC. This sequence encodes CASSDSGTSGEQFF.

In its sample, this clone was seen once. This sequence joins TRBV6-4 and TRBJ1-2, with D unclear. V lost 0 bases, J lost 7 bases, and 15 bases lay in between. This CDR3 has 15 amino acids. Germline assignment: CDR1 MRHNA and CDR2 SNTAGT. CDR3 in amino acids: CASSDSPGISTGYTF. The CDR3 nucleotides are TGTGCCAGCAGTGACTCACCGGGAATCAGTACTGGCTACACCTTC.

In DNA form, the CDR3 reads TGTGCCAGCAGCTCTAGCTCCTACGAGCAGTACTTC. It codes for CASSSSSYEQYF. The chain joins TRBV11-3 to TRBJ2-7; D call uncertain. The CDR3 is 12 amino acids. The germline V gene has CDR1 SGHNT and CDR2 YENEEA. Deletions cut 4 bases from V and 0 bases from J, with 4 bases between. Full variable domain (outside the CDR3, taken from reference TRBV11-3 and TRBJ2-7): EAGVVQSPRYKIIEKKQPVAFWCNPISGHNTLYWYLQNLGQGPELLIRYENEEAVDDSQLPKDRFSAERLKGVDSTLKIQPAELGDSAVYLCASSSSSYEQYFGPGTRLTVT.

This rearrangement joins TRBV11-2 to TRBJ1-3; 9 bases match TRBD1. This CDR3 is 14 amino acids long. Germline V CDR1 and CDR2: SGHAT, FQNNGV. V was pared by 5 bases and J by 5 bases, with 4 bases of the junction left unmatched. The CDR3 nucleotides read TGTGCCAGCAGCCGAGGGACAGGGAGAAACACCATATATTTT. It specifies CASSRGTGRNTIYF.

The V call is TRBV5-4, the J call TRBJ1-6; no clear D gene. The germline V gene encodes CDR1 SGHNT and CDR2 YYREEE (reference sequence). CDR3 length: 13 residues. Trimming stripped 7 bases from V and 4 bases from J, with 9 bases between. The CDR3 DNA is TGTGCCAGCTCGACACAGTATAATTCACCCCTCCACTTT. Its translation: CASSTQYNSPLHF.

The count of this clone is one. This chain's CDR3 is CASSQDTLVNYNEQFF. The DNA for the CDR3 is TGCGCCAGCAGCCAAGATACACTCGTTAACTACAATGAGCAGTTCTTC. This chain links TRBV4-1 with TRBJ2-1, with D hard to call. V was cut by 0 bases and J by 3 bases, with 12 bases left in between. The CDR3 is made up of 16 amino acids. CDR1 is MGHRA, CDR2 YSYEKL, per germline.

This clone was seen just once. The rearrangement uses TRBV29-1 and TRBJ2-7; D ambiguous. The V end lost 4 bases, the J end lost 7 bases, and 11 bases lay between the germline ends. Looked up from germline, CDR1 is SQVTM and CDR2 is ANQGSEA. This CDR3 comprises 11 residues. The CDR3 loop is CSVGWAEEQYF. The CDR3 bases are TGCAGCGTTGGGTGGGCGGAGGAGCAGTACTTC.

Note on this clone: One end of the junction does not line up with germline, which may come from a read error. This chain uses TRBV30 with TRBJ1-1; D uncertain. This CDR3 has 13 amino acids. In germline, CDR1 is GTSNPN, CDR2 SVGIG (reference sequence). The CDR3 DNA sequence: TGTGCCCGGAGAAAGGGAGTGAACACTGAAGCTTTCTTT. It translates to CARRKGVNTEAFF.

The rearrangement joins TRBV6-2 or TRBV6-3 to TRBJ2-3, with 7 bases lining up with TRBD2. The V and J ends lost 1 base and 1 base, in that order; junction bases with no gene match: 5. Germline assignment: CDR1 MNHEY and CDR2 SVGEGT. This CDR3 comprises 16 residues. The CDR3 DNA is TGTGCCAGCAGTTACTTCGAGCGGGAAGGCACAGATACGCAGTATTTT. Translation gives CASSYFEREGTDTQYF.

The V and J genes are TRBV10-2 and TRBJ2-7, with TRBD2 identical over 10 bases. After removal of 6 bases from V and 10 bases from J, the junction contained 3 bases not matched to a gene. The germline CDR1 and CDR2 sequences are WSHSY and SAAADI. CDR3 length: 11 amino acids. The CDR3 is CASSLAGAQYF. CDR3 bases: TGCGCCAGCAGCCTAGCGGGGGCCCAGTACTTC.

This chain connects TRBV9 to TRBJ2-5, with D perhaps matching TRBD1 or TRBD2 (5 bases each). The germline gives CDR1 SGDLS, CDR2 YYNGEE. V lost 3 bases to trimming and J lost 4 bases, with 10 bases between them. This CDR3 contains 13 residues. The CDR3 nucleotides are TGTGCCAGCAGCGCCGGGACGGGAGAGACCCAGTACTTC. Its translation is CASSAGTGETQYF.

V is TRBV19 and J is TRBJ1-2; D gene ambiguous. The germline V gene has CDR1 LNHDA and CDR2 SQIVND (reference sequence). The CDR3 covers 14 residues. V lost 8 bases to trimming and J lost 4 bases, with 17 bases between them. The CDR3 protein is CASHGAMRPYGYTF. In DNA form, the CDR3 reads TGTGCCAGTCACGGCGCAATGAGGCCCTATGGCTACACCTTC. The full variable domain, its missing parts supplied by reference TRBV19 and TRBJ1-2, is DGGITQSPKYLFRKEGQNVTLSCEQNLNHDAMYWYRQDPGQGLRLIYYSQIVNDFQKGDIAEGYSVSREKKESFPLTVTSAQKNPTAFYLCASHGAMRPYGYTFGSGTRLTVV.

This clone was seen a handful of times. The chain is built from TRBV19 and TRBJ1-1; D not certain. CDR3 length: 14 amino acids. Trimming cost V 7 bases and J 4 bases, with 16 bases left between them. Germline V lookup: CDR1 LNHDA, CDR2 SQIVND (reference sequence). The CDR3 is CASNELRRATEAFF. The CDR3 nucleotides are TGTGCCAGTAATGAACTCCGGAGGGCCACTGAAGCTTTCTTT.

The CDR3 region has the DNA TGTGCCAGCAGCCTATCAGGACCTAATGAAAAACTGTTTTTT. This gives the protein CASSLSGPNEKLFF. The chain recombines TRBV3-1 (or the pseudogene TRBV3-2) with TRBJ1-4; D call uncertain. The CDR3 runs 14 residues. The V gene lost 4 bases and the J gene lost 3 bases, with 9 bases spanning the gap. Germline values: CDR1 LGHDT, CDR2 YNNKEL (reference sequence).

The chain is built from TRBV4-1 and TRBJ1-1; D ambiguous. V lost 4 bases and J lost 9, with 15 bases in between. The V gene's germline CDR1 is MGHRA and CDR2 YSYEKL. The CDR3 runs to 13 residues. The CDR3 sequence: CASSPLPGNQAFF. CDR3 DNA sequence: TGCGCCAGCAGCCCCCTGCCAGGAAACCAAGCTTTCTTT.